This T cell receptor (beta chain) was recovered during a study of T cell changes during pregnancy in multiple sclerosis. This CDR3 is built from 15 residues. CDR1 is KGHSH, CDR2 LQKENI, per germline. V lost 6 bases and J lost 0, with 11 bases in between. Measured with immunoSEQ multiplex PCR; TCRdb has only the in-frame clones, and not every one. This sample yields some 77,000 clones, of which approximately 92% are seen a single time; around 0.21% belongs to the top ten. The sequence was collected from a female donor with multiple sclerosis, enrolled in a pregnancy study. The V and J genes are TRBV18 and TRBJ2-2; D might be TRBD1 (6 bases). The material was CD4+ T cells from peripheral blood mononuclear cells, obtained before pregnancy. CDR3 bases: TGTGCCAGCTCTTGGGGGACACCGAACACCGGGGAGCTGTTTTTT. This encodes CASSWGTPNTGELFF.